This is a list of T cell receptor beta chains from one sample in a study of blood T cell repertoires in COVID-19. Measured with immunoSEQ multiplex PCR; TCRdb has only the in-frame clones, and not every one. The profile covers hundreds of thousands of clones, with 86% appearing a single time and almost 1.5% taken by the ten largest. The sample was peripheral blood. The source is a woman aged 25 to 39 with active or convalescent COVID-19. Both conserved end residues are part of each CDR3. The order of the fields is D gene, clone size, J gene, V gene, CDR3 DNA, CDR3 protein. D genes are given only for firm matches. Some rows mark clone size as missing; the rest say once, few, many or name a class of expanded clone.

>TRBD2|-|TRBJ2-1|TRBV15
TGTGCCACCAGCAGAATTAGCGGGGGGGCGAATGAGCAGTTCTTC
CATSRISGGANEQFF
>-|-|TRBJ1-6|TRBV5-1
TGCGCCAGCAGCTTGAATCCCACAGGGCTACGGTCACCCCTCCACTTT
CASSLNPTGLRSPLHF
>-|-|TRBJ1-1|TRBV29-1
TGCAGCGTTGAGGTCAGGGCCAGGGTCGCTGAAGCTTTCTTT
CSVEVRARVAEAFF
>-|once|TRBJ1-2|TRBV6-6
TGTGCCAGCACGTTTTCCGGCGGAGGATATGGCTACACCTTC
CASTFSGGGYGYTF
>TRBD1|-|TRBJ1-5|TRBV14
TGTGCCAGCAGCCAAGCGCCGGACAGGGGATGGTTGGGGGGTAATCAGCCCCAGCATTTT
CASSQAPDRGWLGGNQPQHF
>TRBD2|-|TRBJ2-2|TRBV10-1
TGCGCCAGCAGTGAGTTCAATCCAACTAGCGGGAGATCACCCGGGGAGCTGTTTTTT
CASSEFNPTSGRSPGELFF
>-|once|TRBJ1-4|TRBV11-2
TGTGCCAGCAGCCTCCTCTCTTCGGCAGGTGCAACTAATGAAAAACTGTTTTTT
CASSLLSSAGATNEKLFF
>TRBD2|-|TRBJ2-3|TRBV19
TGTGCCACCTCGCTAGGAAAGGGAGGGGATACGCAGTATTTT
CATSLGKGGDTQYF
>TRBD2|-|TRBJ2-7|TRBV5-1
TGCGCCAGCAGCAAGACTAGCGGGGGGGAAACCTACGAGCAGTACTTC
CASSKTSGGETYEQYF
>TRBD2|-|TRBJ2-1|TRBV9
TGTGCCAGCAGCGTCCTCACCCCTAGCGGGAGGGGATACAATGAGCAGTTCTTC
CASSVLTPSGRGYNEQFF
>TRBD1|-|TRBJ2-7|TRBV6-5
TGTGCCAGCAGTTACGGGACAGGGCCCTACGAGCAGTACTTC
CASSYGTGPYEQYF
>-|-|TRBJ1-6|TRBV4-1
TGCGCCAGCAGCCAAGGTCAAGGGGCCCCGCGTTTGGTTTCACCCCTCCACTTT
CASSQGQGAPRLVSPLHF
>TRBD1|-|TRBJ2-3|TRBV7-2
TGTGCCAGCAGCTATGGACAGGCAGATACGCAGTATTTT
CASSYGQADTQYF
>-|-|TRBJ1-5|TRBV5-1
TGCGCCAGCAGCCCCTTTGGCGGGCTTGAGCCCCAGCATTTT
CASSPFGGLEPQHF
>TRBD1|-|TRBJ1-2|TRBV12-3/TRBV12-4
TGTGCCAGCGGGACAGGGGTTGACTATGGCTACACCTTC
CASGTGVDYGYTF
>-|-|TRBJ1-2|TRBV5-1
TGCGCCACCTCATCAGGTTATGGCTACACCTTC
CATSSGYGYTF
>TRBD1|-|TRBJ2-7|TRBV5-5
TGTGCCAGCAGCTTCCGGGACAGGGGAACCTACGAGCAGTACTTC
CASSFRDRGTYEQYF
>-|-|TRBJ1-1|TRBV7-9
TGTGCCAGCAGCCCGACAGCGAACACTGAAGCTTTCTTT
CASSPTANTEAFF
>-|-|TRBJ1-5|TRBV6-5
TGTGCCAGCAGCTCAGGACAGAATCAGCCCCAGCATTTT
CASSSGQNQPQHF
>-|-|TRBJ1-2|TRBV11-2
TGTGCCAGCAGCTTCCACAGGGACTATGGCTACACCTTC
CASSFHRDYGYTF
>TRBD1|-|TRBJ1-4|TRBV3-1/TRBV3-2
TGTGCCAGCAGCCAGTTACAGGGGGCCGCAACTAATGAAAAACTGTTTTTT
CASSQLQGAATNEKLFF
>-|-|TRBJ2-7|TRBV10-3
TGTGCCATCAGTGCGATCGATGGGCCAGGGGCCGACGAGCAGTACTTC
CAISAIDGPGADEQYF
>-|-|TRBJ1-2|TRBV5-1
TGCGCCAGCAGGTTGAGGGGTACTGATGGCTACACCTTC
CASRLRGTDGYTF
>-|-|TRBJ1-4|TRBV18
TGTGCCAGCTCGGTGCGGGACCCTAGGGGTGAAAAACTGTTTTTT
CASSVRDPRGEKLFF
>-|-|TRBJ1-2|TRBV19
TGTGCCAGTAGTATAGGGGAGTCCTATGGCTACACCTTC
CASSIGESYGYTF
>-|-|TRBJ1-2|TRBV5-8
TGTGCCAGCAGCTTGGATACAGGGATTAACTATGGCTACACCTTC
CASSLDTGINYGYTF
>-|once|TRBJ1-1|TRBV21-1
TGTGCCAGCAGCAAAGGAAACCCGGAGGGCACTGAAGCTTTCTTT
CASSKGNPEGTEAFF
>-|-|TRBJ1-2|TRBV15
TGTGCCACCAGCAGAGATCGGGGGGCTGATTACGGCTATGGCTACACCTTC
CATSRDRGADYGYGYTF
>TRBD1|once|TRBJ1-1|TRBV5-1
TGCGCCAGCAGCCCGGGGACAGGGTCTGAAGCTTTCTTT
CASSPGTGSEAFF
>-|-|TRBJ1-1|TRBV7-9
TGTGCCAGCAGCTTATCAGGAACTGAAGCTTTCTTT
CASSLSGTEAFF
>TRBD2|once|TRBJ2-7|TRBV4-1
TGCGCCAGCAGCCAAGATCGAGGCGGGAGAAGTGGCGAGCAGTACTTC
CASSQDRGGRSGEQYF
>TRBD2|-|TRBJ2-5|TRBV9
TGTGCCAGCAGCGTTGGCGGGGGGACGAAAGAGACCCAGTACTTC
CASSVGGGTKETQYF
>-|once|TRBJ1-6|TRBV6-2/TRBV6-3
TGTGCCAGCAGCCCCGGGACAAGCTCCTATAATTCACCCCTCCACTTT
CASSPGTSSYNSPLHF
>TRBD1|-|TRBJ2-1|TRBV5-6
TGTGCCAGCAGCATAAGACAGGGGGGGAGTTACTACAATGAGCAGTTCTTC
CASSIRQGGSYYNEQFF
>-|-|TRBJ1-2|TRBV6-1
TGTGCCAGCAGTGACCCCGGGAGGGGCTATGGCTACACCTTC
CASSDPGRGYGYTF
>TRBD1|once|TRBJ2-1|TRBV6-5
TGTGCCAGCAGCAACAGGGGCTCCGAGGGGCAGTTCTTC
CASSNRGSEGQFF
>TRBD2|-|TRBJ2-1|TRBV3-1/TRBV3-2
TGTGCCAGCAGCCAAGAGTTGGGAACTAGCGGGCGGTACAATGAGCAGTTCTTC
CASSQELGTSGRYNEQFF
>-|-|TRBJ1-1|TRBV5-4
TGTGCCAGCAGCCATCCGGGGGTCGGAAACACTGAAGCTTTCTTT
CASSHPGVGNTEAFF
>-|-|TRBJ1-2|TRBV19
TGTGCCATTTCCCTCGGAGGGACTGGTGGCTACACCTTC
CAISLGGTGGYTF
>TRBD1|few|TRBJ2-7|TRBV2
TGTGCCAGCAGCGCTACTTATCGGACAGGGGGGACCTACGAGCAGTACTTC
CASSATYRTGGTYEQYF
>-|-|TRBJ1-3|TRBV11-2
TGTGCCAGCAGCTTATTCCTTATCCGGGAAAGGGTCTCTGGAAACACCATATATTTT
CASSLFLIRERVSGNTIYF
>-|-|TRBJ1-2|TRBV12-3/TRBV12-4
TGTGCCAGCACCTCTCCCCCTAACTATGGCTACACCTTC
CASTSPPNYGYTF
>TRBD1|-|TRBJ2-3|TRBV30
TGTGCCTGGATGGACAGGGCCACAGATACGCAGTATTTT
CAWMDRATDTQYF
>TRBD1|-|TRBJ1-2|TRBV14
TGTGCCAGCAGCCAAGAGGGGGGACAGTACGTTAACTATGGCTACACCTTC
CASSQEGGQYVNYGYTF
>TRBD1|-|TRBJ1-4|TRBV5-6
TGTGCCAGCAGCTGGGCCCGGACAGGGTCGGGTGAAAAACTGTTTTTT
CASSWARTGSGEKLFF
>-|-|TRBJ2-3|TRBV29-1
TGCAGCGCCCGAGTGGGGGCGGGAGATACGCAGTATTTT
CSARVGAGDTQYF
>TRBD2|-|TRBJ2-1|TRBV16
TGTGCCAGCAGCCTATCCGGACTAGCATTGGGTGAGCAGTTCTTC
CASSLSGLALGEQFF
>-|-|TRBJ2-2|TRBV4-1
TGCGCCAGCAGCCTCGACAGCAACACCGGGGAGCTGTTTTTT
CASSLDSNTGELFF
>-|-|TRBJ1-5|TRBV21-1
TGTGCCAGCAGCAAGTCGACAGGGGCCAATCAGCCCCAGCATTTT
CASSKSTGANQPQHF
>-|-|TRBJ1-5|TRBV10-2
TGCGCCAGCAGTGAGTCTGGAGGGATTCAGCCCCAGCATTTT
CASSESGGIQPQHF
>TRBD1|-|TRBJ2-1|TRBV6-4
TGTGCCAGCAGTGACGGACAGGGGGAATACAATGAGCAGTTCTTC
CASSDGQGEYNEQFF
>TRBD1|-|TRBJ1-5|TRBV6-5
TGTGCCAGCAGATCGACAGGGGGCTTCCAGCCCCAGCATTTT
CASRSTGGFQPQHF
>-|-|TRBJ1-5|TRBV19
TGTGCCAGTATCTCGGACAGCTACAATCAGCCCCAGCATTTT
CASISDSYNQPQHF
>TRBD1|-|TRBJ1-6|TRBV3-1/TRBV3-2
TGTGCCAGCAGCCAAGGACAGGGGTGGAGTAATTCACCCCTCCACTTT
CASSQGQGWSNSPLHF
>-|-|TRBJ2-5|TRBV6-2/TRBV6-3
TGTGCCAGCAGTACCCGAGCCGAGGAGACCCAGTACTTC
CASSTRAEETQYF